One T cell receptor beta chain is described in this entry. What it binds is unknown. The protocol was immunoSEQ multiplex PCR, while the TCRdb copy is restricted to in-frame clones and leaves out a portion. The table lists about 26,000 clones, around 67% of them singletons. CD4+ T cells from unexposed donors were obtained before the COVID-19 pandemic (2011-2018). Isolation of CD4+ T cells took place after about 10 days in culture. Cells permitting, SARS-CoV-2 S/N and four cold-coronavirus spikes were tested on unexposed-donor CD4+ T cells. Roughly 2 million PBMCs per well were cultured with roughly 10 IU/ml IL-2. This record belongs to a study of CD4 T cells in relation to SARS-CoV-2 and coronaviruses. Study-level background: PBMCs were cultured with antigen for roughly 9 days before TCR beta sequencing.

Study findings and constraints: The cross-reactivity analysis covered only spike protein, not other viral proteins.

Material for sequencing was CD4+ T cells from PBMCs, cultured in vitro. The origin of this receptor is a human donor in good health.

In nucleotides, the CDR3 is TGTGCCAGCAGCCCCCCCGTTATTGGGGGGAACACTGAAGCTTTCTTT. It translates to CASSPPVIGGNTEAFF. The chain uses TRBV28 and TRBJ1-1, with a tentative D call TRBD1 (5 bases). This CDR3 comprises 16 residues. V was trimmed by 6 bases and J by 1 base, leaving 18 bases between them. Germline CDR1 is MDHEN and CDR2 is SYDVKM.